The T cell receptor beta chain under discussion was sequenced for a study of molecular identifiers for immune sequencing clone quantification. General study findings and limits: Molecules of identical TCR sharing a barcode could underestimate highly expanded clone sizes. It was shown that clones above 20 RNA copies held over 97% of effector molecules, but under 1% in naive cells.

A word on this clonotype: Its antigen is unidentified.

Bulk TCR libraries were made with methods that had been previously described and with listed TCR primers. TCRdb passed the PCR reads through MiXCR, listing each CDR3 protein once. The sample lists about 500,000 distinct CDR3 sequences; roughly a fifth were seen once. Construction of naive CD8 libraries employed 20,000 to 1,000,000 sorted cells together with 10%, 30% or 50% RNA. The CDR3 covers 16 residues. Germline CDR1 KGHDR, CDR2 SFDVKD. V shed 5 bases, J shed 4 bases, and the junction held 11 bases outside the gene matches. This chain uses TRBV24-1 with TRBJ1-1; 8 bases match TRBD1. This TCR derives from a human donor in good health. Some libraries in this study had Jurkat cell RNA spiked in. Sequenced material: naive CD8+ T cells from blood, with Jurkat cell RNA spiked in. Subset in this sample: FACS-sorted CD8+CD4-CCR7+CD45RA+ naive T cells. CDR3 in DNA: TGTGCCACCAGTGGGCCCCCGGCAGGGGGCCTCACTGAAGCTTTCTTT. Residues: CATSGPPAGGLTEAFF.